This T cell receptor beta chain stems from a study of blood T cell repertoires in COVID-19. As for the study in general: Nucleic acid was either cDNA or gDNA, and it came from T cells, B-cell-depleted T cells, or PBMCs.

Germline CDR1 SGHKS, CDR2 YYEKEE (reference sequence). The CDR3 runs to 13 residues. V gave up 4 bases and J gave up 3 bases; unmatched junction bases: 2. Only in-frame clones appear in the TCRdb table, and some are missing; sequencing was by immunoSEQ multiplex PCR. The top ten hold roughly 1.3% of the sample, which has some 300,000 clones, around 84% seen once. This chain links TRBV5-5 with TRBJ1-2, with TRBD1 identical over 8 bases. The source material was peripheral blood. The sequence derives from a man between 65 and 85 years old with acute or convalescent COVID-19. CDR3 loop: CASSAQGDYGYTF. The CDR3, as DNA: TGTGCCAGCAGCGCACAGGGGGACTATGGCTACACCTTC.